Sequencing of this T cell receptor beta chain was carried out in a study of control samples from healthy donors and cancer patients. The table lists this clone with a few counts. The V end lost 5 bases, the J end lost 8 bases, and 4 bases lay between the germline ends. The CDR3 is 10 residues long. Germline V lookup: CDR1 SGHRS, CDR2 YFSETQ. Some clones are missing from TCRdb's copy, which holds only in-frame ones; the method was immunoSEQ multiplex PCR. The repertoire holds fewer than 200,000 clones, around 90% seen once, with around 12% in the top ten. This TCR derives from a man in his thirties or forties in good health. Sequences were obtained from blood. The V and J genes are TRBV5-1 and TRBJ1-4; no clear D. This chain's CDR3 is CASRGEKLFF. The CDR3 nucleotides read TGCGCCAGCAGGGGGGAAAAACTGTTTTTT.